The sequence of this T cell receptor beta chain was determined in a study of T cell responses to AZD1222 COVID-19 vaccine. Study-wide findings and caveats: Rises in breadth and depth of Spike-specific TCRs came after two AZD1222 doses.

CDR1 is SGHTA and CDR2 is FQGNSA in the germline V gene. The CDR3 has 15 residues. V lost 5 bases and J lost 0; bases outside the gene matches: 3. This clone was observed a few times. The antigen is undetermined. Sequencing was performed with immunoSEQ multiplex PCR; in TCRdb, only in-frame clones are kept and a portion is missing. Among tens of thousands of clones listed, 83% were seen once. Specimen: peripheral blood, collected 28 days after the second AZD1222 dose. The TCR comes from an adult who received the AZD1222 COVID-19 vaccine. This chain joins TRBV7-2 and TRBJ2-3; 9 bases line up with TRBD1. The DNA for the CDR3 is TGTGCCAGCAGCCGTGGGACAGGGAGCACAGATACGCAGTATTTT. It specifies CASSRGTGSTDTQYF. The complete variable domain, with remaining parts taken from reference TRBV7-2 and TRBJ2-3, reads GAGVSQSPSNKVTEKGKDVELRCDPISGHTALYWYRQSLGQGLEFLIYFQGNSAPDKSGLPSDRFSAERTGGSVSTLTIQRTQQEDSAVYLCASSRGTGSTDTQYFGPGTRLTVL.